Each of the 30 T cell receptor beta chains below was sequenced from the same sample in a study of control samples from healthy donors and cancer patients. Using immunoSEQ multiplex PCR, the repertoire was profiled, and TCRdb retains in-frame clones only, with some absent. The sample consists of under 100,000 clones, 85% to 90% of them appearing once. The specimen was PBMCs. Receptors originate from a woman between 50 and 59 years old with colorectal cancer.

This chain links TRBV10-2 with TRBJ2-4; D might be TRBD1 or TRBD2, each matching 6 bases. The V gene lost 1 base and the J gene lost 7 bases, with 14 bases spanning the gap. Germline lookup yields CDR1 WSHSY and CDR2 SAAADI. This CDR3 has 15 residues. The CDR3 DNA reads TGCGCCAGCAGTGAGTGGGGGGCCCTCGGGAACATTCAGTACTTC. Its protein product is CASSEWGALGNIQYF.

V usage is TRBV2 and J usage is TRBJ2-5; D is uncertain. The germline V gene has CDR1 SNHLY and CDR2 FYNNEI. CDR3 size: 15 residues. The V end lost 6 bases, the J end lost 4 bases, and 18 bases lay between the germline ends. DNA of the CDR3: TGTGCCAGCAGAGCAGTTCAGAGAGATCGAGAGACCCAGTACTTC. Its protein product is CASRAVQRDRETQYF.

The rearrangement joins TRBV5-6 to TRBJ1-5; D is uncertain. V was shortened by 1 base and J by 0 bases, with 5 bases between the two germline ends. CDR3 length: 14 amino acids. The germline V gene encodes CDR1 SGHDT and CDR2 YYEEEE. CDR3 protein: CASSLRVSNQPQHF. In DNA, the CDR3 is TGTGCCAGCAGCTTGCGGGTTAGCAATCAGCCCCAGCATTTT.

The chain joins TRBV3-1 (or the pseudogene TRBV3-2) to TRBJ2-3, with unresolved D. Germline V gene data show CDR1 as LGHDT and CDR2 as YNNKEL (reference sequence). The V end was cut by 4 bases, the J end by 0 bases, with 11 bases between. There are 15 residues in the CDR3. CDR3 in amino acids: CASSLQPQSTDTQYF. As DNA, the CDR3 is TGTGCCAGCAGCCTTCAGCCGCAAAGCACAGATACGCAGTATTTT.

The CDR3 DNA is TGTGCCAGCAGCAAGCCCTCTTCGAATGAGCAGTTCTTC. Translation: CASSKPSSNEQFF. V and J are TRBV5-4 and TRBJ2-1; D not resolved. This CDR3 is built from 13 residues. The V gene's germline CDR1 is SGHNT and CDR2 YYREEE (reference sequence). Deletions cut 4 bases from V and 7 bases from J, with 12 bases between.

The gene calls are TRBV5-5 and TRBJ2-1, with TRBD1 matching over 9 bases. CDR3 length: 15 residues. The germline CDR1 and CDR2 sequences are SGHKS and YYEKEE (reference sequence). V shed 2 bases and J 7 bases; nucleotides not matched to a gene: 7. The CDR3 is CASSLTGTGWNEQFF. The CDR3 DNA is TGTGCCAGCAGCTTAACCGGGACAGGGTGGAATGAGCAGTTCTTC.

This chain links TRBV5-5 with TRBJ1-1, with D hard to call. Germline V gives CDR1 SGHKS, CDR2 YYEKEE (reference sequence). The germline V and J ends were trimmed by 0 bases and 1 base, with 10 bases remaining between them. The CDR3 has 15 residues. The CDR3 coding sequence is TGTGCCAGCAGCTTGGCCTGGACCGCGAACACTGAAGCTTTCTTT. This translates into CASSLAWTANTEAFF.

The genes are TRBV7-2 and TRBJ2-1; 12 bases are a match to TRBD1. The CDR3 is made up of 17 amino acids. J lost 0 bases, V lost 5 bases, and 5 bases had no gene match. Germline CDR1 reads SGHTA; CDR2 reads FQGNSA. As DNA, the CDR3 is TGTGCCAGCAGCCCGGGACAGGGGGCCCTCTCCTACAATGAGCAGTTCTTC. Its protein is CASSPGQGALSYNEQFF.

V gene TRBV24-1 combines with J gene TRBJ2-1, with TRBD2 matching over 9 bases. The CDR3 consists of 16 residues. J lost 7 bases, V lost 3 bases, and 9 bases had no gene match. Germline V gene lookup returns CDR1 KGHDR and CDR2 SFDVKD. The CDR3 reads CATSDLLTSGTNEQFF. In DNA form, the CDR3 reads TGTGCCACCAGTGATCTTCTGACTAGCGGAACAAATGAGCAGTTCTTC.

The rearrangement links TRBV28 to TRBJ1-6; a possible D gene is TRBD1 (6 bases). This CDR3 spans 14 amino acids. Germline V gene sequence: CDR1 MDHEN, CDR2 SYDVKM. V lost 5 bases and J 12 bases, leaving 17 bases between the germline ends. As DNA, the CDR3 is TGTGCCAGCAGTGCTCCAGGGGCGGGGGTACCCCTCCACTTT. Encoded protein: CASSAPGAGVPLHF.

The rearrangement uses TRBV3-1 (or the pseudogene TRBV3-2) and TRBJ2-2; TRBD1 is a possible D gene (5 bases). The germline V gene has CDR1 LGHDT and CDR2 YNNKEL (reference sequence). V lost 8 bases and J lost 3, with 13 bases in between. CDR3 length: 14 residues. DNA for the CDR3: TGTGCCAGCGGGCAAGGGGTGGACACCGGGGAGCTGTTTTTT. This gives the protein CASGQGVDTGELFF.

The rearrangement joins TRBV6-5 to TRBJ2-1; 7 bases fit TRBD1. This CDR3 region has 14 residues. Germline-derived CDR1 and CDR2 are MNHEY and SVGAGI. After removal of 6 bases from V and 9 bases from J, the junction contained 11 bases not matched to a gene. The DNA of the CDR3 is TGTGCCAGCAGCCCGGTCCCCAAGGGGGCTGAGCAGTTCTTC. This gives the protein CASSPVPKGAEQFF.

V usage is TRBV19 and J usage is TRBJ1-1, with 7 nucleotides matching TRBD1. V lost 7 bases, J lost 1 base, and 12 bases stayed unmatched. The length of the CDR3 is 16 residues. The germline gives CDR1 LNHDA, CDR2 SQIVND (reference sequence). DNA of the CDR3: TGTGCCAGTACCCCCTCCCGGGACAGAAAGAACACTGAAGCTTTCTTT. This translates into CASTPSRDRKNTEAFF. Filled out from reference TRBV19 and TRBJ1-1, the complete variable domain reads DGGITQSPKYLFRKEGQNVTLSCEQNLNHDAMYWYRQDPGQGLRLIYYSQIVNDFQKGDIAEGYSVSREKKESFPLTVTSAQKNPTAFYLCASTPSRDRKNTEAFFGQGTRLTVV.

CDR3 protein: CASSLEPGQGTYGYTF. CDR3 coding DNA: TGTGCCAGCAGCTTAGAGCCGGGACAGGGGACCTATGGCTACACCTTC. The V and J genes are TRBV11-1 and TRBJ1-2, with 10 bases lining up with TRBD1. V was pared by 1 base and J by 4 bases, with 6 bases of the junction left unmatched. The CDR3 runs 16 residues. The germline CDR1 and CDR2 sequences are SGHAT and FQDESV (reference sequence).

The rearrangement uses TRBV4-3 and TRBJ2-5; TRBD1 agrees at 8 bases. In germline, CDR1 is LGHNA, CDR2 YSLEER. The CDR3 runs to 14 residues. The V gene end was trimmed by 4 bases and the J gene end by 1 base; junction bases not matched to a gene: 2. This CDR3 reads CASSPGQGQETQYF. The CDR3 DNA sequence: TGCGCCAGCAGCCCCGGACAGGGCCAAGAGACCCAGTACTTC.

V gene TRBV9 combines with J gene TRBJ1-2, with a tentative D call TRBD1 (5 bases). CDR1 SGDLS and CDR2 YYNGEE come from the germline V gene. The CDR3 runs to 12 residues. The V gene lost 5 bases and the J gene lost 2 bases, with 7 bases spanning the gap. This CDR3 reads CASSGQNYGYTF. The CDR3 nucleotides read TGTGCCAGCAGTGGACAAAACTATGGCTACACCTTC.

The rearrangement joins TRBV6-2 or TRBV6-3 to TRBJ2-2; no definite D call. The CDR3 consists of 11 residues. The germline V gene encodes CDR1 MNHEY and CDR2 SVGEGT. V lost 4 bases and J lost 5, with 2 bases in between. CDR3 sequence (DNA): TGTGCCAGCAGTTGGACCGGGGAGCTGTTTTTT. This sequence encodes CASSWTGELFF.

This clone appeared a few times. V usage is TRBV30 and J usage is TRBJ2-2, with a tentative D call TRBD1 (5 bases). CDR1 GTSNPN and CDR2 SVGIG come from the germline V gene (reference sequence). V was cut by 2 bases and J by 6 bases, with 10 bases left in between. The CDR3 totals 13 residues. Here the CDR3 reads CAWSLQGSGELFF. The CDR3 DNA is TGTGCCTGGAGTCTGCAGGGCTCCGGGGAGCTGTTTTTT.

The chain joins TRBV9 to TRBJ2-1, with no clear D. V shed 2 bases and J shed 10 bases, with 13 bases lying between them. The CDR3 totals 13 residues. CDR1 and CDR2 (germline): SGDLS, YYNGEE. The CDR3: CASSVSTVEEQFF. Here the CDR3 DNA reads TGTGCCAGCAGCGTTTCCACGGTAGAGGAGCAGTTCTTC.

This chain uses TRBV7-9 with TRBJ2-2; possibly TRBD2 for D (5 bases). The CDR3 has 14 amino acids. Trimming left V 1 base short and J 7 bases short, with 10 bases between. CDR1 and CDR2 from the germline V gene are SEHNR and FQNEAQ (reference sequence). The CDR3 DNA is TGTGCCAGCAGCTTAGGCCTAGCTATCGGGGAGCTGTTTTTT. It specifies CASSLGLAIGELFF.

The chain combines TRBV4-1 with TRBJ1-4; D unresolved. The CDR3 is made up of 17 amino acids. From germline, CDR1 is MGHRA and CDR2 YSYEKL. The V and J ends lost 0 bases and 0 bases respectively, with 11 bases between them. The CDR3 reads CASSQDRAGATNEKLFF. As DNA, the CDR3 is TGCGCCAGCAGCCAAGATAGGGCAGGAGCAACTAATGAAAAACTGTTTTTT.

The chain couples TRBV6-5 to TRBJ1-6; TRBD1 might be the D (6 bases). The CDR3 is made up of 13 amino acids. The V gene lost 3 bases and the J gene lost 8 bases, with 8 bases spanning the gap. Germline V CDR1 and CDR2: MNHEY, SVGAGI. The CDR3 sequence: CASSYYRDSPLHF. CDR3 bases: TGTGCCAGCAGTTATTACAGGGATTCACCCCTCCACTTT.

The J gene is TRBJ2-7, the V gene TRBV7-8, with 8 bases fitting TRBD2. This CDR3 has 12 amino acids. Looked up from germline, CDR1 is SGHVS and CDR2 is FQNEAQ. Trimming removed 5 bases from V and 5 bases from J; junction bases left unmatched: 2. In DNA, the CDR3 is TGTGCCAGCAGCCGGGGGGGGGACGAGCAGTACGTC. Protein: CASSRGGDEQYV.

V gene TRBV9 combines with J gene TRBJ1-2, with D perhaps matching TRBD1 (6 bases). The CDR3 contains 15 residues. Germline V gene data show CDR1 as SGDLS and CDR2 as YYNGEE. V was cut by 2 bases and J by 0 bases, with 11 bases left in between. The CDR3, as DNA: TGTGCCAGCAGCGTTGGGCCAGGGGCTAACTATGGCTACACCTTC. Protein: CASSVGPGANYGYTF.

The chain joins TRBV7-2 to TRBJ1-2; no firm D call. This CDR3 has 13 residues. The V end was cut by 5 bases, the J end by 2 bases, with 9 bases between. Germline lookup yields CDR1 SGHTA and CDR2 FQGNSA. The CDR3 here is CASSLTENYGYTF. The CDR3, as DNA: TGTGCCAGCAGCCTGACCGAGAACTATGGCTACACCTTC. The whole variable domain, remainder taken from reference TRBV7-2 and TRBJ1-2, is GAGVSQSPSNKVTEKGKDVELRCDPISGHTALYWYRQSLGQGLEFLIYFQGNSAPDKSGLPSDRFSAERTGGSVSTLTIQRTQQEDSAVYLCASSLTENYGYTFGSGTRLTVV.

The rearrangement uses TRBV3-1 (or the pseudogene TRBV3-2) and TRBJ2-5, with D possibly TRBD1 on 6 matching bases. Looked up from germline, CDR1 is LGHDT and CDR2 is YNNKEL (reference sequence). This CDR3 spans 13 amino acids. Trimming removed 0 bases at V and 5 bases at J, with 7 bases between. The CDR3 loop is CASSQERGETQYF. CDR3 in DNA: TGTGCCAGCAGCCAAGAAAGGGGGGAGACCCAGTACTTC.

This chain links TRBV5-8 with TRBJ1-5, with 7 bases that match TRBD1. This CDR3 is built from 14 residues. Trimming took 4 bases from V and 4 from J; bases not matched to a gene: 5. Germline V gene lookup returns CDR1 SGHTS and CDR2 YDEGEE. The CDR3 loop is CASSLRQGNQPQHF. The CDR3 bases are TGTGCCAGCAGCCTCCGACAGGGTAATCAGCCCCAGCATTTT.

A single count supports this clone. The chain is built from TRBV2 and TRBJ2-3; the match to TRBD2 covers 10 bases. Trimming at V came to 6 bases and at J to 4 bases, leaving 7 bases not matched to a gene. CDR1 is SNHLY and CDR2 is FYNNEI in the germline V gene. The CDR3 has 15 amino acids. CDR3 nucleotides: TGTGCCAGCAGGCTGGAGCGGGGGGGCCCAGATACGCAGTATTTT. It codes for CASRLERGGPDTQYF.

The genes are TRBV21-1 and TRBJ1-4; no check of the table's D call, TRBD1, against the DNA was made. TRBV21-1 is a known pseudogene. CDR3 length: 15 residues. The CDR3 DNA is TGTGCCAGCAGCAAAGGGACAGGGGAGAAGGAAAAACTGTTTTTT. It translates to CASSKGTGEKEKLFF.

The rearrangement links TRBV15 to TRBJ1-5; D ambiguous. V shed 0 bases and J shed 12 bases, with 9 bases lying between them. Germline-derived CDR1 and CDR2 are LNHNV and YYDKDF (reference sequence). There are 12 residues in the CDR3. As DNA, the CDR3 is TGTGCCACCAGCAGAGATAGGAACTACCAGCATTTT. It is translated as CATSRDRNYQHF.